This TCR beta chain was obtained from a study of T cell responses to AZD1222 COVID-19 vaccine. The V end was cut by 7 bases, the J end by 4 bases, with 13 bases between. Per germline, CDR1 MGHDK and CDR2 SYGVNS. The CDR3 is 13 residues long. Only in-frame clones appear in the TCRdb table, and some are missing; sequencing was by immunoSEQ multiplex PCR. The table records roughly 150,000 clones, about 89% of them present only once. This clone was seen more than once but under ten times. The antigen is undetermined. General study points: Donors were largely white British and mainly female; clonal diversity was possibly underestimated.

The origin of this receptor is an adult who received the AZD1222 COVID-19 vaccine. This sample comprised peripheral blood, obtained 28 days after the second AZD1222 dose. The chain has TRBV25-1 and TRBJ1-1; D is undetermined. The CDR3 spells CASKNTKTTEAFF. CDR3 DNA sequence: TGTGCCAGCAAGAACACAAAGACCACTGAAGCTTTCTTT.